This TCR beta chain originates from a study of OX40 agonist ivuxolimab in advanced cancers. This clone appeared a few times. Germline assignment: CDR1 MNHNY and CDR2 SVGAGI (reference sequence). Trimming pared 5 bases from V and 0 bases from J, leaving 10 bases between. The CDR3 is 14 amino acids. Profiling relied on immunoSEQ multiplex PCR, and the TCRdb table lists in-frame clones only, not all of them. The table lists 95,000 to 100,000 clones, about 80% of them singletons, with about 1.5% in the top ten. This TCR came from an adult with an advanced solid tumor such as melanoma, head and neck, liver or kidney cancer. The chain is built from TRBV6-6 and TRBJ1-2; D gene unclear. The specimen was CD4+ or CD8+ T cells sorted from blood, collected in a trial of the OX40 agonist ivuxolimab. The CDR3 spells CASSARESNYGYTF. CDR3 nucleotide sequence: TGTGCCAGCAGTGCGCGGGAGTCTAACTATGGCTACACCTTC.